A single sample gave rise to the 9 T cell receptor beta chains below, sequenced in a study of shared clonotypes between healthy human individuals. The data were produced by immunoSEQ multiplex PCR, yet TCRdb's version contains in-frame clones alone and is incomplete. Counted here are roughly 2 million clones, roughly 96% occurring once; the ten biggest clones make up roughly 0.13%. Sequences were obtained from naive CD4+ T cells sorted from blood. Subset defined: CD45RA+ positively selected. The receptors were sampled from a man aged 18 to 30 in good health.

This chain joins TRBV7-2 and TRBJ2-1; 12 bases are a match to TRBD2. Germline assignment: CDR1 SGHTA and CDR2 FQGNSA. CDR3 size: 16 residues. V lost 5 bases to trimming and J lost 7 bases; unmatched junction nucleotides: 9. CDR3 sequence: CASSTRGGTSGNEQFF. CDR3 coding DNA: TGTGCCAGCAGCACCAGAGGCGGGACTAGCGGGAATGAGCAGTTCTTC.

The CDR3 DNA is TGTGCCTGGAAGGCTGGACTGGCCAAAAACATTCAGTACTTC. Its protein product is CAWKAGLAKNIQYF. The chain recombines TRBV30 with TRBJ2-4; possible D gene TRBD2, 5 bases. Germline values: CDR1 GTSNPN, CDR2 SVGIG (reference sequence). Trimming left V 4 bases short and J 1 base short, with 11 bases between. The CDR3 is 14 residues long.

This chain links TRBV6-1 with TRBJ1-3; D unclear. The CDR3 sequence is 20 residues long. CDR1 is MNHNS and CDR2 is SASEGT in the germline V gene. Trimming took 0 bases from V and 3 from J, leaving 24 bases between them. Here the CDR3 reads CASSEAQDYFPGLFGNTIYF. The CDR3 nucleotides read TGTGCCAGCAGTGAAGCTCAGGACTACTTTCCTGGGCTCTTTGGAAACACCATATATTTT.

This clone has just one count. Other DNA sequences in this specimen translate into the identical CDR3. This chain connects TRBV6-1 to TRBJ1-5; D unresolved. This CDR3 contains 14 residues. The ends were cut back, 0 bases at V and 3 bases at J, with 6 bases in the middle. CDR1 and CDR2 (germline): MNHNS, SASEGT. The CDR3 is CASSEASLNQPQHF. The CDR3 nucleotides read TGTGCCAGCAGTGAAGCATCCCTCAATCAGCCCCAGCATTTT.

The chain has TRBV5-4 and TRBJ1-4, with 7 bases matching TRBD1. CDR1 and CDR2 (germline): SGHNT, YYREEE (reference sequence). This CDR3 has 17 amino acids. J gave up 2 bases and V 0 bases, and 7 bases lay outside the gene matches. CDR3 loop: CASSLGQGVSTNEKLFF. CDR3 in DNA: TGTGCCAGCAGCTTGGGCCAGGGGGTTTCGACTAATGAAAAACTGTTTTTT.

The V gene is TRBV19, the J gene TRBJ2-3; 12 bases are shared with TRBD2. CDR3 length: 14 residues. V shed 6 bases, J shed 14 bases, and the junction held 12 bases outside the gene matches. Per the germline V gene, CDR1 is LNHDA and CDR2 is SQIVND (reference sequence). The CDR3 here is CASSPKPLAGGLYF. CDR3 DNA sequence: TGTGCCAGTAGCCCAAAACCACTAGCGGGAGGATTGTATTTT.

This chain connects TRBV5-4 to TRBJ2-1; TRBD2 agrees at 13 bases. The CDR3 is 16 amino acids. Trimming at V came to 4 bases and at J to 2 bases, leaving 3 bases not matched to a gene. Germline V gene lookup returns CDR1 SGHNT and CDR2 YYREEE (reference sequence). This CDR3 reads CASSDGLAGAYNEQFF. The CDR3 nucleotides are TGTGCCAGCAGCGACGGACTAGCGGGGGCCTACAATGAGCAGTTCTTC.

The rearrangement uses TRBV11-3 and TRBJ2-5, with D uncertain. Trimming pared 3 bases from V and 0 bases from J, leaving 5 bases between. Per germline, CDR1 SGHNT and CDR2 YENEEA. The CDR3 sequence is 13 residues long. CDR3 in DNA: TGTGCCAGCAGCTTCAATTACCAAGAGACCCAGTACTTC. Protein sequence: CASSFNYQETQYF.

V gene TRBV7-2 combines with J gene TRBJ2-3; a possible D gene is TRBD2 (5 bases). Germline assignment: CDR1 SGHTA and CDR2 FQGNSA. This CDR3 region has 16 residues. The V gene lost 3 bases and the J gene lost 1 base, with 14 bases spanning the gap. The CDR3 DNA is TGTGCCAGCAGCTTTACCCCGAGCGGTGGCACAGATACGCAGTATTTT. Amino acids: CASSFTPSGGTDTQYF.